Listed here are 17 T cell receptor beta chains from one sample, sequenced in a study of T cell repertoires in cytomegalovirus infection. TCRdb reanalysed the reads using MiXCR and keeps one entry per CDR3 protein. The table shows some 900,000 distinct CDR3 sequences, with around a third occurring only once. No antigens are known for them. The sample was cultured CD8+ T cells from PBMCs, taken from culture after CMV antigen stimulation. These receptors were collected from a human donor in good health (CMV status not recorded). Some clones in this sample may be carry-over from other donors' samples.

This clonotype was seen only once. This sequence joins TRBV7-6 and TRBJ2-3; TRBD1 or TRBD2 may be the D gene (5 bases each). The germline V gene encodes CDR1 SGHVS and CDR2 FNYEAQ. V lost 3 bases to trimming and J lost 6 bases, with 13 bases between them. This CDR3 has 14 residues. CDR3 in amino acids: CASSFAGTQDTQYF. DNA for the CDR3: TGTGCCAGCAGCTTTGCAGGGACCCAGGATACGCAGTATTTT.

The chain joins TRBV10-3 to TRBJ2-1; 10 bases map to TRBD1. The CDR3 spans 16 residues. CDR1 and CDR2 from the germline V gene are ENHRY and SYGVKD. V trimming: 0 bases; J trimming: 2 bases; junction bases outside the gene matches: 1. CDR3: CAISESGQGTYNEQFF. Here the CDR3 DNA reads TGTGCCATCAGTGAGTCGGGACAGGGGACCTACAATGAGCAGTTCTTC.

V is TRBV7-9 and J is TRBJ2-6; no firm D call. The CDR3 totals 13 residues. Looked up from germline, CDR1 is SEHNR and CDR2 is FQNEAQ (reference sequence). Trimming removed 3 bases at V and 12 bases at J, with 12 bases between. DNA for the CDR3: TGTGCCAGCAGCTTTTCTGCATCCCCCGTCCTGACTTTC. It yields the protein CASSFSASPVLTF.

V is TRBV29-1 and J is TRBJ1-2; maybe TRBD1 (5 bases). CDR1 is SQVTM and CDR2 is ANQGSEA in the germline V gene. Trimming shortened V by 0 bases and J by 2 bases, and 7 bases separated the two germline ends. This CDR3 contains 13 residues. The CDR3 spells CSVEEPGNYGYTF. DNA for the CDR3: TGCAGCGTTGAAGAACCAGGGAACTATGGCTACACCTTC.

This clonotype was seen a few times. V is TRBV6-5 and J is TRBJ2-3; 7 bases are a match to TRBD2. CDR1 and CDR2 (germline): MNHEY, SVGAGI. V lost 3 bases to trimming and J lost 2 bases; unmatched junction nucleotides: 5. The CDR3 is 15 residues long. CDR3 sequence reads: CASSYSGTITDTQYF. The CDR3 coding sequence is TGTGCCAGCAGTTATTCCGGGACTATCACAGATACGCAGTATTTT.

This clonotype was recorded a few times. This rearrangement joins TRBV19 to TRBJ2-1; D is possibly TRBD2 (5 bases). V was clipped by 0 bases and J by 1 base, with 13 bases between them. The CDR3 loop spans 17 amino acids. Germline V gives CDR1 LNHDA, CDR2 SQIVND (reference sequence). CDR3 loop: CASSIDHNGISYNEQFF. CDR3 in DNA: TGTGCCAGTAGTATAGACCACAACGGGATTTCCTACAATGAGCAGTTCTTC.

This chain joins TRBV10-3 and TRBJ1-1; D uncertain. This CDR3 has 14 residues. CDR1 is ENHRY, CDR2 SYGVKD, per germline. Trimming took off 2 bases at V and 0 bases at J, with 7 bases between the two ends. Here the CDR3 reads CAISELDLNTEAFF. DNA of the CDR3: TGTGCCATCAGTGAGCTCGACCTGAACACTGAAGCTTTCTTT.

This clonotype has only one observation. The CDR3 DNA follows: TGTGCCAGCAGCCAACACCCGTTGGGGACGAAGATTAGTCAGCCCCAGCATTTT. Its protein is CASSQHPLGTKISQPQHF. V is TRBV3-1 and J is TRBJ1-5; D possibly corresponds to TRBD1 (5 bases). Looked up from germline, CDR1 is LGHDT and CDR2 is YNNKEL (reference sequence). This CDR3 has 18 amino acids. Trimming took off 2 bases at V and 6 bases at J, with 23 bases between the two ends.

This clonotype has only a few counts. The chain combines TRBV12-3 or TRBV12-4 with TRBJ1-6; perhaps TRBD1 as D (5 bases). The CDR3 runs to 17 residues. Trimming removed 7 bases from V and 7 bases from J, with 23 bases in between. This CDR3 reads CASTFILQGAANSPLHF. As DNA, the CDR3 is TGTGCCAGCACCTTTATCCTTCAGGGTGCTGCGAATTCACCCCTCCACTTT.

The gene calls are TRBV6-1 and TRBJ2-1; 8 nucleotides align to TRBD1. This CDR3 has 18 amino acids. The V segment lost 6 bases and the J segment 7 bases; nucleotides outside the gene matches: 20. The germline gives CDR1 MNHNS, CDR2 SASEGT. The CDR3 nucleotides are TGTGCCAGCAGCCCAAGGGGCCGGACAGGGACGGATTGGAATGAGCAGTTCTTC. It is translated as CASSPRGRTGTDWNEQFF.

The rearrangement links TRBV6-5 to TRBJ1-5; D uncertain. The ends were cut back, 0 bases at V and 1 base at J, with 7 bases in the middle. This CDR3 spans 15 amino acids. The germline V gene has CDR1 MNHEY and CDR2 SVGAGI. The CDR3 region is CASSYSGLSNQPQHF. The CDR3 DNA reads TGTGCCAGCAGTTACTCTGGATTAAGCAATCAGCCCCAGCATTTT.

CDR3 DNA: TGCGCCAGCAGCCAAGCCGGGGTATCCGGGGAGCTGTTTTTT. Amino acids: CASSQAGVSGELFF. V gene TRBV4-1 combines with J gene TRBJ2-2; possible D gene TRBD2, 5 bases. The CDR3 consists of 14 residues. Germline lookup yields CDR1 MGHRA and CDR2 YSYEKL. Trimming pared 1 base from V and 6 bases from J, leaving 9 bases between.

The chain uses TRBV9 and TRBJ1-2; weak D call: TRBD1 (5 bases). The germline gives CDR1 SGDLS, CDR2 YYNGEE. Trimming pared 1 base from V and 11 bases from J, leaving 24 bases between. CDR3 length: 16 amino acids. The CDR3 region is CASSVNPETVKSWYTF. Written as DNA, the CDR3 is TGTGCCAGCAGCGTAAATCCCGAGACAGTAAAGAGTTGGTACACCTTC.

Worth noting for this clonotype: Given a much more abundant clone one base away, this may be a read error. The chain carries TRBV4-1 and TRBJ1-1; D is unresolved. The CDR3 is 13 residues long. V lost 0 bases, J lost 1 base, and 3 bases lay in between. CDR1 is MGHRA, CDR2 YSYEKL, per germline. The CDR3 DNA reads TGCGCCAGCAGCCAAGACCCGAACACTGAAGCTTTCTTT. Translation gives CASSQDPNTEAFF.

CDR3 DNA: TGTGCCAGTAGTATTCCGGGACAGGGAATGAACACTGAAGCTTTCTTT. Translating gives CASSIPGQGMNTEAFF. J is TRBJ1-1 and V is TRBV19; 9 nucleotides align to TRBD1. J gave up 0 bases and V 3 bases, and 5 bases lay outside the gene matches. The germline V gene encodes CDR1 LNHDA and CDR2 SQIVND (reference sequence). The CDR3 has 16 residues. Using reference TRBV19 and TRBJ1-1 for the parts outside the CDR3, the full variable domain is DGGITQSPKYLFRKEGQNVTLSCEQNLNHDAMYWYRQDPGQGLRLIYYSQIVNDFQKGDIAEGYSVSREKKESFPLTVTSAQKNPTAFYLCASSIPGQGMNTEAFFGQGTRLTVV.

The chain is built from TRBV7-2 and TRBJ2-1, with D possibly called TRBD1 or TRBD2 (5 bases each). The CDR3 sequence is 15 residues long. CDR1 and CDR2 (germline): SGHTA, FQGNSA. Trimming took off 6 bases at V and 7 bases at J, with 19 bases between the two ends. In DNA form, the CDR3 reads TGTGCCAGCAGAGTAGGGGTAGCGCCGGGAAATGAGCAGTTCTTC. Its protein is CASRVGVAPGNEQFF.

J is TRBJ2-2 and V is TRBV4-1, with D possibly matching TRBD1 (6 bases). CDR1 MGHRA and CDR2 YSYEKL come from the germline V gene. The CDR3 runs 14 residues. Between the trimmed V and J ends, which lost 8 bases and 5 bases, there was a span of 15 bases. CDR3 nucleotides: TGCGCCAGCCCCGCAGGGGAGAAAACCGGGGAGCTGTTTTTT. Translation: CASPAGEKTGELFF.